This T cell receptor (beta chain) was found in a study of T cell responses to AZD1222 COVID-19 vaccine. The germline gives CDR1 SEHNR, CDR2 FQNEAQ (reference sequence). Trimming took 2 bases from V and 3 from J, leaving 10 bases between them. The CDR3 length is 14 residues. Remarks on this clone: Its antigen is still unknown.

Clones were read by immunoSEQ multiplex PCR, and TCRdb kept only the in-frame ones, dropping some. The sample holds some 130,000 clones; approximately 95% are singletons and the top ten take around 7.1%. Study observations and caveats: Only after the peak T cell response were repertoires sampled. In the spike-specific TCR repertoire, nearly half reportedly target unmutated variant regions.

This clonotype originated in an adult who received the AZD1222 COVID-19 vaccine. The genes are TRBV7-9 and TRBJ1-1; D may be TRBD1 (5 bases). The material sequenced was peripheral blood, taken 28 days after the second AZD1222 dose. CDR3 protein: CASSLRGGDTEAFF. The DNA of the CDR3 is TGTGCCAGCAGCTTAAGGGGAGGGGACACTGAAGCTTTCTTT. The entire variable domain, with the rest obtained from reference TRBV7-9 and TRBJ1-1, is as follows: DTGVSQNPRHKITKRGQNVTFRCDPISEHNRLYWYRQTLGQGPEFLTYFQNEAQLEKSRLLSDRFSAERPKGSFSTLEIQRTEQGDSAMYLCASSLRGGDTEAFFGQGTRLTVV.